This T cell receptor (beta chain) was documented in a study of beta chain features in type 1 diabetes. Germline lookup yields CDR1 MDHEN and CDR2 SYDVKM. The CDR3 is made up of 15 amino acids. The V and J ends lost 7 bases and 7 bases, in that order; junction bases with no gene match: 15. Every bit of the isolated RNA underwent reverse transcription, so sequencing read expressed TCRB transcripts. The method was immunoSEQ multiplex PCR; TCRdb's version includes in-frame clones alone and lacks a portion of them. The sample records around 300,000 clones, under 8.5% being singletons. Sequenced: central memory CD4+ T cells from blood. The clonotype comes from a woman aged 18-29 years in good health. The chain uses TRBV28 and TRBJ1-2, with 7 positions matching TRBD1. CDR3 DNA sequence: TGTGCCAGCACAACCTCTACAGGGGCGGTGGGTGGCTACACCTTC. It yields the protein CASTTSTGAVGGYTF.